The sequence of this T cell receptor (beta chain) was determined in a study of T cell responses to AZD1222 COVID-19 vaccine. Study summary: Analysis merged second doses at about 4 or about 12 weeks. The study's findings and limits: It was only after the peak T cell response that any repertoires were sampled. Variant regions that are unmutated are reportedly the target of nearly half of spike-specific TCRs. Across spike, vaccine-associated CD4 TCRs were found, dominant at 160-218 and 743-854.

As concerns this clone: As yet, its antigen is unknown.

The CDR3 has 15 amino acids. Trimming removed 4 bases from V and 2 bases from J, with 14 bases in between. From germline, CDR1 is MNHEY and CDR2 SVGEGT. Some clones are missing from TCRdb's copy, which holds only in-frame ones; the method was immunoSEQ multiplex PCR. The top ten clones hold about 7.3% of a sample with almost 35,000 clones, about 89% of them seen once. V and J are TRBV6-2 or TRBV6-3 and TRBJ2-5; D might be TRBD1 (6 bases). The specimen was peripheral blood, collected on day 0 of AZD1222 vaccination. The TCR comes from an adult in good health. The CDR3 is CASSSGVVYQETQYF. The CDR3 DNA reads TGTGCCAGCAGTTCAGGGGTAGTGTATCAAGAGACCCAGTACTTC.